This TCR beta chain was captured by sequencing in a study of regulatory T cells in long-lasting Graves disease. General observations from the study: Not thyroid tissue but only peripheral blood was studied.

Time point in this sample: persistent/refractory GD, antithyroid drugs over 5 years with positive TRAb. With RNA extracted from PBMCs as input, the TCR library was made. To note about this clonotype: Its specificity is not known. Compared with germline, one end of the junction differs, possibly owing to a read error.

Germline CDR1 reads MDHEN; CDR2 reads SYDVKM. The CDR3 has 19 amino acids. The authors built TCR beta libraries using iRepertoire HTBI primers and Arm-PCR of CDR3 regions. Via MiXCR, TCRdb re-called the multiplex PCR reads, giving one row per CDR3 protein. Here the sample spans over 450,000 distinct CDR3 sequences, approximately 21% being singletons. Here the sequenced sample was peripheral blood mononuclear cells (PBMCs), taken when the disease was refractory, from a patient treated with antithyroid drugs. The sequence derives from a female donor with Graves disease. This chain joins TRBV28 and TRBJ1-3; D ambiguous. The CDR3 region is CANSLDGFSDPKRGNTIYF. CDR3 nucleotides: TGTGCCAACAGTTTGGATGGGTTCTCGGACCCAAAAAGGGGAAACACCATATATTTT.